This T cell receptor beta chain emerged from a study of blood T cell repertoires in COVID-19. J lost 8 bases, V lost 0 bases, and 6 bases had no gene match. CDR1 and CDR2 from the germline V gene are GTSNPN and SVGIG (reference sequence). CDR3 length: 13 residues. The count of this clone is one. Clones were sequenced by immunoSEQ multiplex PCR, and TCRdb holds only the in-frame ones, with some missing. The sample consists of some 400,000 clones, 81% of them appearing once. The sequencing sample was made of peripheral blood. The origin of this receptor is a human donor with acute or convalescent COVID-19. The donor label of this sample is uncertain. The gene calls are TRBV30 and TRBJ1-2; 7 bases align to TRBD1. Written as DNA, the CDR3 is TGTGCCTGGAGTGTATTAGAGGGGGCCGGCTACACCTTC. This encodes CAWSVLEGAGYTF.